These 22 T cell receptor beta chains were sequenced from one sample in a study of blood T cell repertoires in COVID-19. Profiled with immunoSEQ multiplex PCR; TCRdb holds only in-frame clones, not every one. Here the sample spans about 69,000 clones, roughly 86% being singletons. The sequenced sample was peripheral blood. The origin of the receptors is a man aged 35 to 55 with COVID-19, enrolled during active disease.

The chain has TRBV28 and TRBJ2-2; D uncertain. Looked up from germline, CDR1 is MDHEN and CDR2 is SYDVKM. CDR3 length: 14 amino acids. The V end lost 1 base, the J end lost 2 bases, and 5 bases lay between the germline ends. As DNA, the CDR3 is TGTGCCAGCAGTTTATCAGGAAACACCGGGGAGCTGTTTTTT. Translation gives CASSLSGNTGELFF.

The V gene is TRBV11-2, the J gene TRBJ2-1, with 12 bases fitting TRBD2. V lost 6 bases and J lost 6; bases outside the gene matches: 6. The CDR3 extends over 15 amino acids. Germline V gives CDR1 SGHAT, CDR2 FQNNGV. The CDR3 region has the DNA TGTGCCAGCAGAACAACTAGCGGGGGGAGCAATGAGCAGTTCTTC. It specifies CASRTTSGGSNEQFF.

CDR3 protein: CASSAGIAKNIQYF. The CDR3 bases are TGTGCCAGCTCGGCGGGAATAGCCAAAAACATTCAGTACTTC. V is TRBV11-2 and J is TRBJ2-4; a weak D match, TRBD2 (6 bases). CDR3 length: 14 residues. Trimming took 8 bases from V and 0 from J, leaving 11 bases between them. From germline, CDR1 is SGHAT and CDR2 FQNNGV.

This clone showed up just a few times. V gene TRBV5-1 combines with J gene TRBJ2-5; 8 nucleotides line up with TRBD2. CDR1 and CDR2 from the germline V gene are SGHRS and YFSETQ. CDR3 length equals 13 residues. V lost 6 bases to trimming and J lost 5 bases; unmatched junction nucleotides: 6. The CDR3 loop is CASTELAEETQYF. The CDR3 DNA follows: TGCGCCAGCACGGAACTAGCGGAGGAGACCCAGTACTTC.

The rearrangement links TRBV9 to TRBJ1-6, with a tentative D call TRBD1 (6 bases). The CDR3 contains 16 residues. Per germline, CDR1 SGDLS and CDR2 YYNGEE. The V end was cut by 6 bases, the J end by 7 bases, with 20 bases between. CDR3 loop: CASTRGRGAKNSPLHF. The CDR3 DNA sequence: TGTGCCAGCACCAGGGGTAGAGGGGCGAAAAATTCACCCCTCCACTTT.

This clone appeared a single time. V gene TRBV30 combines with J gene TRBJ1-1; D unclear. This CDR3 spans 14 amino acids. V lost 1 base and J 0 bases, leaving 9 bases between the germline ends. CDR1 GTSNPN and CDR2 SVGIG come from the germline V gene (reference sequence). The CDR3 protein is CAWSETPLNTEAFF. The CDR3 bases are TGTGCCTGGAGTGAAACACCTCTGAACACTGAAGCTTTCTTT.

The rearrangement uses TRBV6-2 or TRBV6-3 and TRBJ2-2; D is possibly TRBD1 (5 bases). The CDR3 length is 13 residues. V lost 2 bases, J lost 4 bases, and 5 bases lay in between. The germline gives CDR1 MNHEY, CDR2 SVGEGT. The CDR3 spells CASSYDSTGELFF. In DNA form, the CDR3 reads TGTGCCAGCAGTTACGACAGCACCGGGGAGCTGTTTTTT.

The DNA for the CDR3 is TGTGCCACCAGCCGGGGACGACAGGCAACTAATGAAAAACTGTTTTTT. It specifies CATSRGRQATNEKLFF. The chain links TRBV24-1 to TRBJ1-4; perhaps TRBD1 as D (6 bases). The CDR3 length is 16 residues. Germline V gene lookup returns CDR1 KGHDR and CDR2 SFDVKD. V shed 7 bases and J shed 0 bases, with 14 bases lying between them.

CDR3 residues: CASRTPGGTDTQYF. DNA for the CDR3: TGTGCCAGCAGGACGCCCGGGGGGACAGATACGCAGTATTTT. The chain couples TRBV7-2 to TRBJ2-3; 7 bases map to TRBD2. Germline V gene sequence: CDR1 SGHTA, CDR2 FQGNSA. Germline trimming cut 6 bases from V and 3 bases from J; bases unmatched to any gene: 6. There are 14 residues in the CDR3.

This clone appeared a single time. The genes are TRBV10-1 and TRBJ2-1, with 7 bases lining up with TRBD1. The CDR3 spans 16 residues. Germline trimming cut 6 bases from V and 8 bases from J; bases unmatched to any gene: 16. Germline-derived CDR1 and CDR2 are WNHNN and SYGVQD (reference sequence). The CDR3 DNA reads TGCGCCAGCAGCGAGATGACAGGGACCCCGAGGGATGAGCAGTTCTTC. It codes for CASSEMTGTPRDEQFF.

The genes are TRBV3-1 (or the pseudogene TRBV3-2) and TRBJ2-1; 7 bases line up with TRBD2. The V gene end was trimmed by 3 bases and the J gene end by 7 bases; junction bases not matched to a gene: 12. The CDR3 has 16 amino acids. Germline loops: CDR1 LGHDT, CDR2 YNNKEL (reference sequence). The CDR3 region has the DNA TGTGCCAGCAGCCAGGATCTGGGGGGGTTTTGGAATGAGCAGTTCTTC. This gives the protein CASSQDLGGFWNEQFF.

The chain combines TRBV24-1 with TRBJ2-3; TRBD1 agrees at 7 bases. This CDR3 is 17 amino acids long. With 5 bases clipped from V and 0 bases from J, the junction kept 10 bases outside the gene matches. Germline-derived CDR1 and CDR2 are KGHDR and SFDVKD. This CDR3 reads CATSGSERDRSTDTQYF. DNA of the CDR3: TGTGCCACCAGTGGGTCAGAAAGGGACAGAAGCACAGATACGCAGTATTTT.

The chain joins TRBV2 to TRBJ2-7, with 10 positions matching TRBD1. After removal of 0 bases from V and 5 bases from J, the junction contained 7 bases not matched to a gene. CDR1 SNHLY and CDR2 FYNNEI come from the germline V gene. The CDR3 covers 16 residues. The CDR3 region is CASSEAAGTGAHEQYF. The CDR3 region has the DNA TGTGCCAGCAGTGAAGCGGCCGGGACAGGGGCCCACGAGCAGTACTTC.

V gene TRBV28 combines with J gene TRBJ2-7, with D possibly TRBD2 on 7 matching bases. V was shortened by 1 base and J by 6 bases, with 19 bases between the two germline ends. CDR1 and CDR2 from the germline V gene are MDHEN and SYDVKM. The CDR3 extends over 16 amino acids. The CDR3: CASSLYGGGAQGEQYF. The CDR3 DNA follows: TGTGCCAGCAGTTTATATGGGGGGGGCGCCCAGGGCGAGCAGTACTTC.

On this clone: Additional DNA sequences in this sample encode the identical CDR3. This CDR3 is CASSYSQTGSGNTIYF. CDR3 bases: TGTGCCAGCAGTTACTCCCAGACAGGGTCCGGAAACACCATATATTTT. This chain uses TRBV6-5 with TRBJ1-3, with TRBD1 matching 7 bases. This CDR3 contains 16 residues. The junction had 6 bases not matched to a gene; V was cut back by 0 bases and J by 4 bases. Germline assignment: CDR1 MNHEY and CDR2 SVGAGI.

The J gene is TRBJ2-1, the V gene TRBV3-1 (or the pseudogene TRBV3-2); 8 bases fit TRBD1. V was clipped by 0 bases and J by 0 bases; unmatched bases: 13. CDR1 LGHDT and CDR2 YNNKEL come from the germline V gene (reference sequence). This CDR3 region has 20 residues. The CDR3 coding sequence is TGTGCCAGCAGCCAAGATCCGGTCGGCAGGGGGCTTACCTCCTACAATGAGCAGTTCTTC. It is translated as CASSQDPVGRGLTSYNEQFF.

The chain employs TRBV5-1 and TRBJ2-5, with 7 bases lining up with TRBD2. This CDR3 is 14 amino acids long. The trim removed 2 bases at V and 1 base at J, leaving 2 bases unmatched. Germline lookup yields CDR1 SGHRS and CDR2 YFSETQ. The CDR3 nucleotides read TGCGCCAGCAGCTTCGGCGGGGGCCAAGAGACCCAGTACTTC. Translating gives CASSFGGGQETQYF.

V gene TRBV27 combines with J gene TRBJ1-2; 7 bases map to TRBD1. The V and J ends lost 5 bases and 3 bases, in that order; junction bases with no gene match: 6. The CDR3 covers 14 residues. CDR1 and CDR2 from the germline V gene are MNHEY and SMNVEV (reference sequence). This CDR3 reads CASSEDRADYGYTF. CDR3 DNA: TGTGCCAGCAGTGAAGACAGGGCGGACTATGGCTACACCTTC.

CDR3 amino acids: CASSDLGGSANYGYTF. In nucleotides, the CDR3 is TGTGCCAGCAGTGACCTCGGGGGGTCGGCTAACTATGGCTACACCTTC. The gene calls are TRBV6-4 and TRBJ1-2; D might be TRBD1 (5 bases). The CDR3 length is 16 residues. CDR1 and CDR2 (germline): MRHNA, SNTAGT. V shed 2 bases and J shed 0 bases, with 13 bases lying between them.

The chain carries TRBV9 and TRBJ2-2, with D uncertain. The CDR3 is 14 amino acids. CDR1 and CDR2 from the germline V gene are SGDLS and YYNGEE. Trimming stripped 1 base from V and 1 base from J, with 5 bases between. The CDR3 region is CASSVRQNTGELFF. For the CDR3, the DNA is TGTGCCAGCAGCGTACGACAGAACACCGGGGAGCTGTTTTTT.

V gene TRBV9 combines with J gene TRBJ1-2; TRBD1 matches at 9 bases. CDR1 and CDR2 (germline): SGDLS, YYNGEE. V lost 6 bases and J lost 1; bases outside the gene matches: 4. CDR3 length equals 14 residues. The CDR3, as DNA: TGTGCCAGCACGGACAGGGGACGTAACTATGGCTACACCTTC. Amino acids: CASTDRGRNYGYTF.

The V and J genes are TRBV5-6 and TRBJ2-1; no firm D call. The germline V gene encodes CDR1 SGHDT and CDR2 YYEEEE. The CDR3 loop spans 11 amino acids. V lost 1 base, J lost 7 bases, and 3 bases lay in between. The chain's CDR3 is CASSLTNEQFF. DNA of the CDR3: TGTGCCAGCAGCTTGACTAATGAGCAGTTCTTC.